The 23 T cell receptor beta chains listed next were all sequenced from one sample in a study of cytomegalovirus exposure and HLA in healthy donors. The study ran its PCR with 60 Vbeta and 13 Jbeta primers. Assay used: immunoSEQ multiplex PCR; TCRdb lists only in-frame clones, some missing. This table holds some 120,000 clones. Specimen: PBMCs. The receptors here all came from a man in his forties in good health and CMV-seronegative.

V is TRBV28 and J is TRBJ1-5; TRBD1 agrees at 7 bases. CDR3 size: 16 residues. J lost 9 bases, V lost 5 bases, and 16 bases had no gene match. CDR1 and CDR2 from the germline V gene are MDHEN and SYDVKM. The CDR3 protein is CASSRLFTGAVGPQHF. CDR3 sequence (DNA): TGTGCCAGCAGTCGGCTATTCACAGGGGCCGTAGGGCCCCAGCATTTT.

V gene TRBV11-2 combines with J gene TRBJ2-3; 9 bases are shared with TRBD1. The CDR3 sequence is 17 residues long. Trimming cost V 5 bases and J 2 bases; bases outside gene matches: 11. CDR1 and CDR2 (germline): SGHAT, FQNNGV. CDR3 protein: CASSPIMGQGFTDTQYF. DNA for the CDR3: TGTGCCAGCAGCCCCATCATGGGACAGGGATTCACAGATACGCAGTATTTT.

In the case of this clone: A junction end diverges from the germline sequence, so it may reflect a read error. This chain uses TRBV5-4 with TRBJ2-3; possibly TRBD2 for D (6 bases). The CDR3 loop spans 14 amino acids. The germline gives CDR1 SGHNT, CDR2 YYREEE (reference sequence). CDR3 bases: TGTGCCGGCAGCTTGGCGGGAAGCACAGATACGCAGTATTTT. Translating it yields CAGSLAGSTDTQYF.

V is TRBV28 and J is TRBJ2-5, with D hard to call. The length of the CDR3 is 15 residues. Germline CDR1 reads MDHEN; CDR2 reads SYDVKM. V dropped 7 bases and J dropped 3 bases, with 18 bases sitting between them. The CDR3 sequence is CASTTKANRKETQYF. The CDR3 DNA follows: TGTGCCAGCACCACTAAAGCGAATAGAAAAGAGACCCAGTACTTC.

V gene TRBV4-1 combines with J gene TRBJ1-6, with TRBD1 matching 9 bases. V lost 8 bases to trimming and J lost 7 bases; unmatched junction nucleotides: 18. Germline-derived CDR1 and CDR2 are MGHRA and YSYEKL. The CDR3 totals 18 residues. The CDR3 region has the DNA TGCGCCAGCGGGGGGACAGGGCTCCTAGGGGCAAGCAATTCACCCCTCCACTTT. Its protein product is CASGGTGLLGASNSPLHF.

This chain uses TRBV5-1 with TRBJ2-7, with D possibly TRBD1 on 6 matching bases. Germline CDR1 reads SGHRS; CDR2 reads YFSETQ. The CDR3 extends over 13 amino acids. Trimming stripped 3 bases from V and 1 base from J, with 8 bases between. The CDR3 loop is CASSYDRSYEQYF. The CDR3 region has the DNA TGCGCCAGCAGCTATGACAGGTCCTACGAGCAGTACTTC. Together with reference TRBV5-1 and TRBJ2-7, the CDR3 gives the full variable domain: KAGVTQTPRYLIKTRGQQVTLSCSPISGHRSVSWYQQTPGQGLQFLFEYFSETQRNKGNFPGRFSGRQFSNSRSEMNVSTLELGDSALYLCASSYDRSYEQYFGPGTRLTVT.

The chain is built from TRBV27 and TRBJ2-1; 10 nucleotides agree with TRBD2. Germline CDR1 is MNHEY and CDR2 is SMNVEV (reference sequence). This CDR3 spans 15 amino acids. V trimming: 6 bases; J trimming: 4 bases; junction bases outside the gene matches: 6. The CDR3 loop is CASRKLAGIYNEQFF. CDR3 DNA: TGTGCCAGCAGAAAACTAGCGGGGATTTACAATGAGCAGTTCTTC.

The chain has TRBV5-1 and TRBJ1-2; 7 bases agree with TRBD1. This CDR3 is 15 amino acids long. V was clipped by 3 bases and J by 2 bases; unmatched bases: 7. The V gene's germline CDR1 is SGHRS and CDR2 YFSETQ. This CDR3 is CASSSYLQGNYGYTF. CDR3 nucleotide sequence: TGCGCCAGCAGCTCATATTTACAGGGGAACTATGGCTACACCTTC.

The rearrangement joins TRBV19 to TRBJ2-7; 10 nucleotides align to TRBD1. The ends lost 2 bases at V and 4 bases at J; junction bases unmatched: 17. The CDR3 consists of 19 residues. The germline V gene encodes CDR1 LNHDA and CDR2 SQIVND (reference sequence). CDR3 in DNA: TGTGCCAGTAGTATAAGGACTGACCCCGGGACAGGGGTTGAGTACGAGCAGTACTTC. Protein product: CASSIRTDPGTGVEYEQYF. The full variable domain, in which reference TRBV19 and TRBJ2-7 provide the parts outside the CDR3, is DGGITQSPKYLFRKEGQNVTLSCEQNLNHDAMYWYRQDPGQGLRLIYYSQIVNDFQKGDIAEGYSVSREKKESFPLTVTSAQKNPTAFYLCASSIRTDPGTGVEYEQYFGPGTRLTVT.

The chain combines TRBV11-3 with TRBJ1-1; TRBD1 might be the D (6 bases). Germline-derived CDR1 and CDR2 are SGHNT and YENEEA. The V gene lost 6 bases and the J gene lost 0 bases, with 14 bases spanning the gap. The CDR3 totals 15 residues. CDR3 amino acids: CASRTAGTLNTEAFF. The CDR3 DNA is TGTGCCAGCAGAACTGCCGGGACATTGAACACTGAAGCTTTCTTT.

The CDR3 nucleotides read TGTGCCAGCAGCTTGGCCCCGGGAGCAGATGAGACCCAGTACTTC. This translates into CASSLAPGADETQYF. The rearrangement uses TRBV5-4 and TRBJ2-5, with D perhaps TRBD2 (6 bases). V dropped 0 bases and J dropped 5 bases, with 14 bases sitting between them. The CDR3 covers 15 residues. The V gene's germline CDR1 is SGHNT and CDR2 YYREEE (reference sequence).

The V and J genes are TRBV5-8 and TRBJ2-5, with 9 nucleotides matching TRBD2. The length of the CDR3 is 15 residues. CDR1 is SGHTS and CDR2 is YDEGEE in the germline V gene. V lost 2 bases, J lost 4 bases, and 6 bases stayed unmatched. This CDR3 is CASSFLREGGETQYF. CDR3 coding DNA: TGTGCCAGCAGCTTCTTGCGGGAGGGCGGAGAGACCCAGTACTTC. Full variable domain (rest looked up from reference TRBV5-8 and TRBJ2-5): EAGVTQSPTHLIKTRGQQATLRCSPISGHTSVYWYQQALGLGLQFLLWYDEGEERNRGNFPPRFSGRQFPNYSSELNVNALELEDSALYLCASSFLREGGETQYFGPGTRLLVL.

The CDR3 protein is CSSRGSSGSTDTQYF. For the CDR3, the DNA is TGCAGCTCCCGCGGGAGTAGCGGGAGCACAGATACGCAGTATTTT. The V gene is TRBV29-1, the J gene TRBJ2-3; 7 bases line up with TRBD2. The junction had 11 bases not matched to a gene; V was cut back by 8 bases and J by 0 bases. This CDR3 contains 15 residues. Germline CDR1 is SQVTM and CDR2 is ANQGSEA.

The rearrangement joins TRBV4-1 to TRBJ2-1; 10 bases match TRBD1. V shed 2 bases and J 6 bases; nucleotides not matched to a gene: 4. In germline, CDR1 is MGHRA, CDR2 YSYEKL. The length of the CDR3 is 15 residues. The CDR3 sequence is CASSQPGQGRNEQFF. The CDR3 coding sequence is TGCGCCAGCAGCCAACCGGGACAGGGGCGCAATGAGCAGTTCTTC.

This chain uses TRBV5-1 with TRBJ2-3, with 13 bases matching TRBD2. The CDR3 spans 17 residues. Per germline, CDR1 SGHRS and CDR2 YFSETQ. Trimming took 2 bases from V and 0 from J; bases not matched to a gene: 3. This CDR3 is CASSFGTSGESTDTQYF. DNA for the CDR3: TGCGCCAGCAGCTTCGGGACTAGCGGGGAAAGCACAGATACGCAGTATTTT.

DNA of the CDR3: TGTGCCAGCAGCTCCTACAGGGGGCTAGGCGAGCAGTACTTC. Protein sequence: CASSSYRGLGEQYF. The chain employs TRBV7-9 and TRBJ2-7; 9 bases fit TRBD1. V lost 4 bases and J lost 6; bases outside the gene matches: 7. Germline V gene sequence: CDR1 SEHNR, CDR2 FQNEAQ (reference sequence). This CDR3 has 14 residues.

The chain carries TRBV7-3 and TRBJ2-1; D is unclear. This CDR3 has 13 residues. The germline CDR1 and CDR2 sequences are SGHTA and FQGTGA. V lost 7 bases to trimming and J lost 2 bases, with 9 bases between them. CDR3 DNA sequence: TGTGCCAGCAAGGAGACCCCCTACAATGAGCAGTTCTTC. Residues: CASKETPYNEQFF.

The chain recombines TRBV28 with TRBJ2-3; possibly TRBD2 for D (5 bases). V was cut by 6 bases and J by 4 bases, with 17 bases left in between. The V gene's germline CDR1 is MDHEN and CDR2 SYDVKM. This CDR3 is 15 amino acids long. The CDR3 sequence: CASREAIKGSDTQYF. CDR3 bases: TGTGCCAGCAGGGAGGCCATCAAAGGGTCAGATACGCAGTATTTT.

V and J are TRBV25-1 and TRBJ2-4; 10 bases fit TRBD1. The germline V gene encodes CDR1 MGHDK and CDR2 SYGVNS. The CDR3 totals 12 residues. Trimming at V came to 10 bases and at J to 15 bases, leaving 12 bases not matched to a gene. The CDR3 loop reads CATAAGTGVPYF. The CDR3 bases are TGTGCCACCGCCGCCGGGACAGGGGTCCCGTACTTC. The full variable domain, in which reference TRBV25-1 and TRBJ2-4 provide the parts outside the CDR3, is EADIYQTPRYLVIGTGKKITLECSQTMGHDKMYWYQQDPGMELHLIHYSYGVNSTEKGDLSSESTVSRIRTEHFPLTLESARPSHTSQYLCATAAGTGVPYFGAGTRLSVL.

This chain links TRBV15 with TRBJ2-5; TRBD2 aligns across 10 bases. With V trimmed by 7 bases and J by 11 bases, 10 bases remained unmatched. Germline lookup yields CDR1 LNHNV and CDR2 YYDKDF (reference sequence). CDR3 length: 13 amino acids. The CDR3 sequence: CATTEGAGGEQYF. The CDR3 DNA reads TGTGCCACCACCGAAGGAGCGGGAGGGGAGCAGTACTTC.

V is TRBV6-4 and J is TRBJ2-2; 10 positions match TRBD2. The trim removed 4 bases at V and 4 bases at J, leaving 6 bases unmatched. Germline CDR1 MRHNA, CDR2 SNTAGT. CDR3 length: 16 residues. The CDR3 DNA reads as TGTGCCAGCAGTGTTCTAGCGGGAGTCGGCACCGGGGAGCTGTTTTTT. Its protein is CASSVLAGVGTGELFF.

The V and J genes are TRBV10-3 and TRBJ2-1; 13 nucleotides agree with TRBD2. The CDR3 runs 15 residues. Germline assignment: CDR1 ENHRY and CDR2 SYGVKD. The ends lost 6 bases at V and 7 bases at J; junction bases unmatched: 6. DNA of the CDR3: TGTGCCATCAGCCCGGGACTAGCGGGGAATAATGAGCAGTTCTTC. Encoded protein: CAISPGLAGNNEQFF.

V usage is TRBV2 and J usage is TRBJ2-7; TRBD1 matches 7 bases. The CDR3 is 13 amino acids. CDR1 SNHLY and CDR2 FYNNEI come from the germline V gene. V shed 6 bases, J shed 2 bases, and the junction held 4 bases outside the gene matches. CDR3 region: CASRVDRAYEQYF. CDR3 DNA: TGTGCCAGCAGGGTTGACAGGGCCTACGAGCAGTACTTC.